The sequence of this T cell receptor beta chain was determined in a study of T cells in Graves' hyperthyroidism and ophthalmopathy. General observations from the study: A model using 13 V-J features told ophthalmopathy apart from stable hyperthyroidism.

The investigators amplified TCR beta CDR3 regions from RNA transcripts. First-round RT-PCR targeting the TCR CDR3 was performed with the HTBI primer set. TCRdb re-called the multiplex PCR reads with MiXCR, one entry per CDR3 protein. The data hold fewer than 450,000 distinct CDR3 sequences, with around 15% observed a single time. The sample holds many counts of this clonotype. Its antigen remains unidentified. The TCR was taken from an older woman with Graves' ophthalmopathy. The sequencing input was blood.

The CDR3 reads CASSLWGLSTDTQYF. CDR3 nucleotides: TGTGCCAGCAGCCTTTGGGGACTTTCCACAGATACGCAGTATTTT. The gene calls are TRBV7-2 and TRBJ2-3; possibly TRBD2 for D (6 bases). Germline CDR1 SGHTA, CDR2 FQGNSA. This CDR3 spans 15 amino acids. V lost 5 bases to trimming and J lost 2 bases, with 14 bases between them. The whole variable domain, filled in from reference TRBV7-2 and TRBJ2-3, reads GAGVSQSPSNKVTEKGKDVELRCDPISGHTALYWYRQSLGQGLEFLIYFQGNSAPDKSGLPSDRFSAERTGGSVSTLTIQRTQQEDSAVYLCASSLWGLSTDTQYFGPGTRLTVL.